This is a list of T cell receptor beta chains from one sample in a study of response to subunit inactivated influenza vaccine. TCRdb recomputed calls from the RT-PCR reads with MiXCR, one row per CDR3 protein. Of a few hundred thousand distinct CDR3 sequences listed, 11% to 15% are singletons. The specimen was PBMCs from blood, collected 12 days after vaccination. These TCRs come from a man aged 50 to 60 who received an inactivated influenza vaccine. CDR3s include the opening cysteine and the closing phenylalanine or tryptophan. The order of the fields is V gene, clone size, D gene, J gene, CDR3 protein, CDR3 DNA. D genes are given only for firm matches. A row's size may be missing; if present it is once, few, many or a size class.

v_gene: TRBV11-2
abundance: few
d_gene: NA
j_gene: TRBJ2-2
CDR3aa: CASSTHRQGNTGELFF
CDR3nt: TGTGCCAGCAGCACCCACCGTCAGGGGAACACCGGGGAGCTGTTTTTT

v_gene: TRBV3-1
abundance: few
d_gene: NA
j_gene: TRBJ2-5
CDR3aa: CASSQARTVYF
CDR3nt: TGTGCCAGCAGCCAAGCCAGGACTGTGTACTTC

v_gene: TRBV28
abundance: few
d_gene: TRBD1
j_gene: TRBJ1-2
CDR3aa: CASSRSGTGRSGYTF
CDR3nt: TGTGCCAGCAGCCGTTCCGGGACAGGGCGGAGTGGCTACACCTTC

v_gene: TRBV5-1
abundance: NA
d_gene: TRBD2
j_gene: TRBJ2-5
CDR3aa: CASSPRVPAGVQETQYF
CDR3nt: TGCGCCAGCAGCCCACGGGTCCCTGCGGGGGTTCAAGAGACCCAGTACTTC

v_gene: TRBV23-1
abundance: NA
d_gene: TRBD1
j_gene: TRBJ1-4
CDR3aa: CASSQSVGPSGTGNEKLFF
CDR3nt: TGCGCCAGCAGTCAATCAGTCGGGCCGTCCGGGACAGGAAATGAAAAACTGTTTTTT

v_gene: TRBV10-3
abundance: NA
d_gene: TRBD1
j_gene: TRBJ1-5
CDR3aa: CAPKTGTATRYSNQPQHF
CDR3nt: TGTGCCCCCAAGACCGGGACAGCGACCCGTTATAGCAATCAGCCCCAGCATTTT

v_gene: TRBV6-1
abundance: NA
d_gene: TRBD2
j_gene: TRBJ2-7
CDR3aa: CASRLAESSYEQYF
CDR3nt: TGTGCCAGCAGGCTAGCGGAAAGCTCCTACGAGCAGTACTTC

v_gene: TRBV7-2
abundance: few
d_gene: TRBD2
j_gene: TRBJ2-5
CDR3aa: CASSLARGEWQTQYF
CDR3nt: TGTGCCAGCAGCTTAGCGCGGGGGGAGTGGCAGACCCAGTACTTC

v_gene: TRBV4-3
abundance: few
d_gene: TRBD1
j_gene: TRBJ1-6
CDR3aa: CASSQVSSGTANSPLHF
CDR3nt: TGCGCCAGCAGCCAAGTGAGTTCGGGGACAGCAAATTCACCCCTCCACTTT

v_gene: TRBV2
abundance: few
d_gene: NA
j_gene: TRBJ2-7
CDR3aa: CASRTLNGEQYF
CDR3nt: TGTGCCAGCAGGACTCTTAATGGCGAGCAGTACTTC

v_gene: TRBV7-2
abundance: few
d_gene: NA
j_gene: TRBJ1-5
CDR3aa: CASTGKGGNQPQHF
CDR3nt: TGTGCCAGCACCGGAAAGGGGGGAAATCAGCCCCAGCATTTT

v_gene: TRBV14
abundance: NA
d_gene: NA
j_gene: TRBJ2-3
CDR3aa: CASKGSSLNTDTQYF
CDR3nt: TGTGCCAGCAAGGGAAGCAGTCTCAACACAGATACGCAGTATTTT

v_gene: TRBV25-1
abundance: few
d_gene: NA
j_gene: TRBJ2-7
CDR3aa: CASSETQGRYEQYF
CDR3nt: TGTGCCAGCAGTGAAACCCAGGGAAGGTACGAGCAGTACTTC

v_gene: TRBV12-3/TRBV12-4
abundance: NA
d_gene: TRBD2
j_gene: TRBJ2-1
CDR3aa: CSSSFATSGGTYNEQFF
CDR3nt: TGTTCCAGCAGTTTCGCGACTAGCGGGGGGACCTACAATGAGCAGTTCTTC

v_gene: TRBV5-6
abundance: NA
d_gene: TRBD1
j_gene: TRBJ2-2
CDR3aa: CASSQLGYGTGATGELFF
CDR3nt: TGTGCCAGCAGCCAATTGGGTTATGGGACAGGGGCCACCGGGGAGCTGTTTTTT

v_gene: TRBV5-1
abundance: few
d_gene: NA
j_gene: TRBJ2-3
CDR3aa: CASSLAEASTDTQYF
CDR3nt: TGCGCCAGCAGCTTGGCTGAGGCTAGCACAGATACGCAGTATTTT

v_gene: TRBV7-9
abundance: few
d_gene: NA
j_gene: TRBJ1-3
CDR3aa: CASSFTGFGNTIYF
CDR3nt: TGTGCCAGCAGCTTTACAGGGTTCGGAAACACCATATATTTT

v_gene: TRBV19
abundance: few
d_gene: NA
j_gene: TRBJ2-3
CDR3aa: CASSKFRAGSTDTQYF
CDR3nt: TGTGCCAGTAGTAAGTTCAGGGCAGGGAGTACAGATACGCAGTATTTT